The present T cell receptor beta chain was sequenced within a study of T-cell memory formation after mild COVID-19. TCRdb analysed the 5' RACE reads with MiXCR anew, one entry per CDR3 protein. Altogether tens of thousands of distinct CDR3 sequences are present, roughly 7% being singletons, with the ten largest covering roughly 1.4%. Germline CDR1 reads SGHAT; CDR2 reads FQNNGV. The CDR3 is 14 amino acids. V lost 7 bases to trimming and J lost 4 bases, with 15 bases between them. This sequence originates from a man aged 18 to 29 who had mild COVID-19 (a few samples of this study predate the infection). Cell type and time point are not known. The source material was PBMCs or a T cell subset sorted from them (not recorded which). V gene TRBV11-2 combines with J gene TRBJ2-3; either TRBD1 or TRBD2 may supply D (6 bases each). The CDR3, as DNA: TGTGCCAGCATCCAAGGGGGGTCCGCAGATACGCAGTATTTT. It is translated as CASIQGGSADTQYF.